The rows below give T cell receptor beta chains drawn from one sample of a study of blood T cell repertoires in COVID-19. The protocol was immunoSEQ multiplex PCR, while the TCRdb copy is restricted to in-frame clones and leaves out a portion. The table has over 200,000 clones, 70% to 90% seen once; the top ten hold about 1.9%. Sequencing was carried out using PBMCs or T cells enriched from blood (not recorded which). The receptors stem from a woman between 50 and 59 years old who had recovered from COVID-19. The CDR3 runs from the conserved cysteine through the conserved F or W. Each record gives: clone size, D gene, V gene, J gene, CDR3 protein, CDR3 DNA. A D gene is named only where the DNA matches it firmly. Part of the rows lack a size; the others show once, few, many or a class for expanded clones.

clone_size: NA; d_call: TRBD1; v_call: TRBV24-1; j_call: TRBJ2-5; cdr3_aa: CATSDPTGEETQYF; cdr3_nt: TGTGCCACCAGTGACCCGACAGGGGAGGAGACCCAGTACTTC
clone_size: once; d_call: TRBD1; v_call: TRBV10-2; j_call: TRBJ2-7; cdr3_aa: CASNELGQESPYEQYF; cdr3_nt: TGCGCCAGCAATGAGCTAGGACAGGAGTCTCCCTACGAGCAGTACTTC
clone_size: NA; d_call: TRBD1; v_call: TRBV2; j_call: TRBJ2-2; cdr3_aa: CASRVTGVSTGELFF; cdr3_nt: TGTGCCAGCAGAGTGACAGGGGTTTCGACCGGGGAGCTGTTTTTT
clone_size: NA; d_call: TRBD1; v_call: TRBV5-5; j_call: TRBJ1-3; cdr3_aa: CASSIGTGNSGNTIYF; cdr3_nt: TGTGCCAGCAGCATCGGGACAGGAAACTCTGGAAACACCATATATTTT
clone_size: NA; d_call: TRBD1; v_call: TRBV3-1/TRBV3-2; j_call: TRBJ2-7; cdr3_aa: CASSLRDRGHEQYF; cdr3_nt: TGTGCCAGCAGCCTCCGGGACAGGGGTCACGAGCAGTACTTC
clone_size: once; d_call: TRBD1; v_call: TRBV28; j_call: TRBJ2-7; cdr3_aa: CASSEDRVYSYEQYF; cdr3_nt: TGTGCCAGCAGTGAGGACAGGGTTTATTCCTACGAGCAGTACTTC
clone_size: NA; d_call: TRBD1; v_call: TRBV28; j_call: TRBJ2-7; cdr3_aa: CASRRTGGYSEQYF; cdr3_nt: TGTGCCAGCAGACGGACAGGGGGCTATTCCGAGCAGTACTTC
clone_size: NA; d_call: NA; v_call: TRBV21-1; j_call: TRBJ1-5; cdr3_aa: CASSSGTGGRSNQPQHF; cdr3_nt: TGTGCCAGCAGCTCCGGGACAGGGGGCCGAAGCAATCAGCCCCAGCATTTT
clone_size: NA; d_call: NA; v_call: TRBV7-2; j_call: TRBJ1-1; cdr3_aa: CASTPSRTNEAFF; cdr3_nt: TGTGCCAGCACCCCGTCCAGAACAAATGAAGCTTTCTTT
clone_size: NA; d_call: NA; v_call: TRBV6-5; j_call: TRBJ1-6; cdr3_aa: CASSPGIINSPLHF; cdr3_nt: TGTGCCAGCAGCCCCGGGATAATTAATTCACCCCTCCACTTT
clone_size: NA; d_call: NA; v_call: TRBV10-2; j_call: TRBJ2-3; cdr3_aa: CASKQGPDTQYF; cdr3_nt: TGCGCCAGTAAACAGGGCCCAGATACGCAGTATTTT
clone_size: NA; d_call: NA; v_call: TRBV6-1; j_call: TRBJ1-4; cdr3_aa: CASSEPRDSDEKLFF; cdr3_nt: TGTGCCAGCAGTGAACCCAGGGATTCGGATGAAAAACTGTTTTTT
clone_size: NA; d_call: NA; v_call: TRBV28; j_call: TRBJ1-4; cdr3_aa: CASSLPGHNEKLFF; cdr3_nt: TGTGCCAGCAGTTTGCCAGGACACAATGAAAAACTGTTTTTT
clone_size: NA; d_call: NA; v_call: TRBV21-1; j_call: TRBJ2-1; cdr3_aa: CASSKVPAATYNEQFF; cdr3_nt: TGTGCCAGCAGCAAAGTTCCGGCGGCTACCTACAATGAGCAGTTCTTC
clone_size: NA; d_call: NA; v_call: TRBV28; j_call: TRBJ1-4; cdr3_aa: CASRGRTPNEKLFF; cdr3_nt: TGTGCCAGCAGAGGCAGGACACCTAATGAAAAACTGTTTTTT
clone_size: NA; d_call: NA; v_call: TRBV25-1; j_call: TRBJ2-2; cdr3_aa: CASRAQGVAGELFF; cdr3_nt: TGTGCCAGCAGGGCACAAGGGGTGGCCGGGGAGCTGTTTTTT
clone_size: NA; d_call: NA; v_call: TRBV28; j_call: TRBJ1-1; cdr3_aa: CALQTDLNTEAFF; cdr3_nt: TGTGCCTTACAGACGGATTTGAACACTGAAGCTTTCTTT
clone_size: NA; d_call: TRBD1; v_call: TRBV29-1; j_call: TRBJ2-5; cdr3_aa: CSGRTGQETQYF; cdr3_nt: TGCAGCGGTAGGACAGGGCAAGAGACCCAGTACTTC
clone_size: NA; d_call: NA; v_call: TRBV21-1; j_call: TRBJ2-1; cdr3_aa: CASSKAPPGRLAGETYNEQFF; cdr3_nt: TGTGCCAGCAGCAAAGCGCCGCCCGGGAGACTAGCGGGAGAAACCTACAATGAGCAGTTCTTC
clone_size: NA; d_call: NA; v_call: TRBV19; j_call: TRBJ2-1; cdr3_aa: CASSIASSYNEQFF; cdr3_nt: TGTGCCAGTAGTATTGCGAGCTCCTACAATGAGCAGTTCTTC
clone_size: NA; d_call: TRBD2; v_call: TRBV5-1; j_call: TRBJ2-7; cdr3_aa: CASSPGLAGVRFQTPDEQYF; cdr3_nt: TGCGCCAGCAGCCCGGGACTAGCGGGAGTTCGGTTCCAGACCCCGGACGAGCAGTACTTC
clone_size: NA; d_call: NA; v_call: TRBV7-2; j_call: TRBJ2-5; cdr3_aa: CASSLMSGEETQYF; cdr3_nt: TGTGCCAGCAGCTTAATGTCAGGGGAAGAGACCCAGTACTTC
clone_size: once; d_call: NA; v_call: TRBV11-2; j_call: TRBJ1-1; cdr3_aa: CASSWGRDTEAFF; cdr3_nt: TGTGCCAGCAGCTGGGGCCGGGACACTGAAGCTTTCTTT
clone_size: NA; d_call: TRBD2; v_call: TRBV25-1; j_call: TRBJ2-2; cdr3_aa: CASGGTSGTFGELFF; cdr3_nt: TGTGCCAGCGGGGGGACTAGCGGGACTTTCGGGGAGCTGTTTTTT
clone_size: NA; d_call: TRBD2; v_call: TRBV5-1; j_call: TRBJ2-1; cdr3_aa: CASSFALAGVQDEQFF; cdr3_nt: TGCGCCAGCAGCTTCGCACTAGCGGGAGTACAGGATGAGCAGTTCTTC
clone_size: NA; d_call: TRBD2; v_call: TRBV28; j_call: TRBJ2-1; cdr3_aa: CASIGTSEYNEQFF; cdr3_nt: TGTGCCAGCATTGGGACTAGCGAATACAATGAGCAGTTCTTC
clone_size: NA; d_call: TRBD1; v_call: TRBV7-9; j_call: TRBJ1-2; cdr3_aa: CASASRDRVRYGYTF; cdr3_nt: TGTGCCAGCGCCAGCCGGGACAGGGTGCGCTATGGCTACACCTTC
clone_size: NA; d_call: NA; v_call: TRBV11-3; j_call: TRBJ2-7; cdr3_aa: CASSLGHRSYEQYF; cdr3_nt: TGTGCCAGCAGCTTAGGGCACAGGTCCTACGAGCAGTACTTC
clone_size: NA; d_call: NA; v_call: TRBV3-1/TRBV3-2; j_call: TRBJ2-7; cdr3_aa: CASSQVWLEQYEQYF; cdr3_nt: TGTGCCAGCAGCCAAGTTTGGTTAGAACAGTACGAGCAGTACTTC
clone_size: few; d_call: TRBD1; v_call: TRBV7-8; j_call: TRBJ1-5; cdr3_aa: CASSLGTDNQWPQHF; cdr3_nt: TGTGCCAGCAGCCTCGGGACAGATAATCAGTGGCCCCAGCATTTT
clone_size: few; d_call: NA; v_call: TRBV4-2; j_call: TRBJ1-4; cdr3_aa: CASSLRQEELFF; cdr3_nt: TGTGCCAGCAGCCTAAGGCAAGAGGAACTGTTTTTT
clone_size: once; d_call: NA; v_call: TRBV7-9; j_call: TRBJ1-1; cdr3_aa: CASRAVGLHEAFF; cdr3_nt: TGTGCCAGCAGGGCTGTTGGGCTTCATGAGGCTTTCTTT
clone_size: NA; d_call: NA; v_call: TRBV19; j_call: TRBJ2-2; cdr3_aa: CASSAWGDRAGELFF; cdr3_nt: TGTGCCAGTAGCGCCTGGGGGGATCGCGCCGGGGAGCTGTTTTTT
clone_size: NA; d_call: NA; v_call: TRBV6-5; j_call: TRBJ2-1; cdr3_aa: CASSYSEHNEQFF; cdr3_nt: TGTGCCAGCAGTTACTCTGAGCACAATGAGCAGTTCTTC
clone_size: NA; d_call: TRBD1; v_call: TRBV28; j_call: TRBJ1-5; cdr3_aa: CASSVSDREHQPQHF; cdr3_nt: TGTGCCAGCAGTGTATCGGACAGGGAACATCAGCCCCAGCATTTT
clone_size: NA; d_call: TRBD1; v_call: TRBV5-1; j_call: TRBJ2-4; cdr3_aa: CASSLQGAENIQYF; cdr3_nt: TGCGCCAGCAGCCTACAGGGGGCCGAAAACATTCAGTACTTC
clone_size: NA; d_call: TRBD1; v_call: TRBV27; j_call: TRBJ2-1; cdr3_aa: CASSLTGGYNEQFF; cdr3_nt: TGTGCCAGCAGCTTGACAGGGGGCTACAATGAGCAGTTCTTC
clone_size: NA; d_call: TRBD2; v_call: TRBV27; j_call: TRBJ2-3; cdr3_aa: CASRAMTSRTDTQYF; cdr3_nt: TGTGCCAGCAGGGCCATGACTAGCCGAACAGATACGCAGTATTTT
clone_size: NA; d_call: TRBD1; v_call: TRBV4-1; j_call: TRBJ1-2; cdr3_aa: CASRERGRGDYGYTF; cdr3_nt: TGCGCCTCTCGCGAAAGGGGCAGGGGGGATTATGGCTACACCTTC
clone_size: NA; d_call: TRBD1; v_call: TRBV5-1; j_call: TRBJ1-4; cdr3_aa: CASSPGQTYEKLFF; cdr3_nt: TGCGCCAGCAGCCCGGGACAGACTTATGAAAAACTGTTTTTT
clone_size: few; d_call: TRBD2; v_call: TRBV6-5; j_call: TRBJ2-5; cdr3_aa: CASSYFGGGYQETQYF; cdr3_nt: TGTGCCAGCAGTTATTTTGGGGGGGGGTACCAAGAGACCCAGTACTTC